This TCR beta chain appears in the sequencing data of a study of shared clonotypes between healthy human individuals. Study results and limitations: Incomplete sequencing of sorted subsets was indicated by rarefaction despite large depth.

In regard to this clone: Its antigen remains unidentified.

Germline V CDR1 and CDR2: SQVTM, ANQGSEA. V lost 4 bases to trimming and J lost 2 bases, with 6 bases between them. The length of the CDR3 is 12 residues. CD8 cells regarded as naive lacked CD45RO, were positively chosen for CCR7, and omitted terminally differentiated effector memory CD45RA+ cells. Profiled with immunoSEQ multiplex PCR; TCRdb holds only in-frame clones, not every one. The table includes some 2,100,000 clones, 90% to 95% detected once. This clonotype was obtained from a man between 18 and 35 years old in good health. Some clones in this sample may be carry-over from other donors' samples. V and J are TRBV29-1 and TRBJ1-3; unclear D gene. The sequenced material came from naive CD8+ T cells from PBMCs. CDR3 nucleotide sequence: TGCAGCGTTGGGACTACTGGAAACACCATATATTTT. Amino acids: CSVGTTGNTIYF.